This T cell receptor beta chain derives from a study of PD-1 blockade in classical Hodgkin lymphoma. In the study overall: Treatment was intravenous nivolumab, 3 mg/kg every 2 weeks, until progression. Study-level points and caveats: Reports described newly diagnosed patients as having lower baseline TCR diversity than healthy donors. The CD4+ diversity rise by C4D1 was clearest in complete responders.

Every patient was affected by relapse after autologous stem cell transplantation, while exposure to brentuximab vedotin was not uniform. In the case of this clone: The target antigen is unknown.

Using immunoSEQ multiplex PCR, the repertoire was profiled, and TCRdb retains in-frame clones only, with some absent. The table shows around 40,000 clones, with 78% occurring only once. Germline V CDR1 and CDR2: LNHDA, SQIVND (reference sequence). The CDR3 is made up of 15 amino acids. V lost 3 bases and J lost 5; bases outside the gene matches: 5. This TCR came from a human donor with classical Hodgkin lymphoma. V gene TRBV19 combines with J gene TRBJ2-2, with 8 bases that match TRBD1. The starting material was peripheral blood mononuclear cells (PBMCs), obtained at baseline. CDR3 residues: CASSITRGRTGELFF. The CDR3 DNA sequence: TGTGCCAGTAGTATCACCAGGGGGCGAACCGGGGAGCTGTTTTTT.